Following are 20 T cell receptor beta chains from one sample sequenced in a study of chemoradiotherapy in HPV16-positive cancers. The repertoire was sequenced with immunoSEQ multiplex PCR; TCRdb's copy has only in-frame clones and lacks some. This sample yields approximately 560 clones, of which about 90% are seen a single time; approximately 5% belongs to the top ten. The sequencing used tumor tissue, collected from a patient who underwent chemoradiotherapy. These receptors were taken from a human donor with HPV-associated anogenital cancer.

This clone was counted a single time. V and J are TRBV7-9 and TRBJ1-6; 7 positions agree with TRBD1. Per germline, CDR1 SEHNR and CDR2 FQNEAQ (reference sequence). Trimming removed 5 bases from V and 8 bases from J; junction bases left unmatched: 6. The CDR3 spans 14 residues. The CDR3 loop reads CASSPTGPYSPLHF. CDR3 in DNA: TGTGCCAGCAGCCCGACAGGGCCATATTCACCCCTCCACTTT.

This chain's CDR3 is CASSAARNEKLFF. The CDR3 DNA follows: TGTGCCAGCTCAGCGGCCCGTAATGAAAAACTGTTTTTT. This chain joins TRBV2 and TRBJ1-4; D call uncertain. V lost 8 bases, J lost 4 bases, and 11 bases lay in between. Germline loops: CDR1 SNHLY, CDR2 FYNNEI. The CDR3 runs 13 residues.

The chain couples TRBV7-3 to TRBJ2-2; TRBD1 matches 7 bases. The trim removed 5 bases at V and 2 bases at J, leaving 8 bases unmatched. Germline CDR1 reads SGHTA; CDR2 reads FQGTGA. CDR3 length equals 16 residues. CDR3 in DNA: TGTGCCAGCAGCCCTATCGTAGGGGGCAACACCGGGGAGCTGTTTTTT. Amino acid sequence: CASSPIVGGNTGELFF.

This chain joins TRBV5-1 and TRBJ1-2, with 7 bases fitting TRBD1. This CDR3 has 15 amino acids. CDR1 is SGHRS, CDR2 YFSETQ, per germline. V lost 3 bases and J lost 4; bases outside the gene matches: 9. The CDR3 coding sequence is TGCGCCAGCAGCTCGGAACCGGGACAGATCTATGGCTACACCTTC. Protein: CASSSEPGQIYGYTF.

The chain couples TRBV11-2 to TRBJ2-3, with D unclear. V lost 1 base and J lost 2, with 10 bases in between. Germline CDR1 reads SGHAT; CDR2 reads FQNNGV. The CDR3 extends over 15 amino acids. CDR3 nucleotides: TGTGCCAGCAGCTTAGCGTTGGGAAACACAGATACGCAGTATTTT. Amino acids: CASSLALGNTDTQYF.

This chain connects TRBV5-6 to TRBJ2-7, with D hard to call. CDR1 and CDR2 from the germline V gene are SGHDT and YYEEEE. V was shortened by 3 bases and J by 6 bases, with 16 bases between the two germline ends. The CDR3 has 14 amino acids. CDR3 sequence: CASSSDGGLREQYF. The CDR3 bases are TGTGCCAGCAGCTCAGACGGCGGCCTCCGCGAGCAGTACTTC.

This chain uses TRBV11-2 with TRBJ1-4, with D unresolved. Trimming took 5 bases from V and 8 from J, leaving 12 bases between them. The germline CDR1 and CDR2 sequences are SGHAT and FQNNGV. This CDR3 region has 13 residues. The CDR3 coding sequence is TGTGCCAGCAGCCCCGCGAGGTCCGAAAAACTGTTTTTT. Protein sequence: CASSPARSEKLFF.

The chain joins TRBV4-3 to TRBJ1-4; no clear D gene. Trimming removed 0 bases at V and 3 bases at J, with 8 bases between. The germline V gene encodes CDR1 LGHNA and CDR2 YSLEER. This CDR3 has 15 amino acids. The CDR3: CASSQDRWANEKLFF. Here the CDR3 DNA reads TGCGCCAGCAGCCAAGATAGGTGGGCTAATGAAAAACTGTTTTTT.

The rearrangement uses TRBV10-2 and TRBJ1-2, with TRBD1 matching over 8 bases. Per germline, CDR1 WSHSY and CDR2 SAAADI. Trimming removed 6 bases from V and 2 bases from J; junction bases left unmatched: 8. The CDR3 length is 15 residues. CDR3 sequence reads: CASRMDREANYGYTF. CDR3 coding DNA: TGCGCCAGCAGAATGGACAGGGAGGCCAACTATGGCTACACCTTC.

The rearrangement uses TRBV5-1 and TRBJ2-4, with 7 bases identical to TRBD2. The CDR3 spans 15 residues. Germline V gene sequence: CDR1 SGHRS, CDR2 YFSETQ. Trimming cost V 4 bases and J 9 bases; bases outside gene matches: 13. CDR3 DNA sequence: TGCGCCAGCAGCCCAACCTCCGGCGGGAGCAGCATTCAGTACTTC. Amino acid sequence: CASSPTSGGSSIQYF.

The rearrangement uses TRBV9 and TRBJ1-4; D perhaps matches TRBD1 (6 bases). The length of the CDR3 is 15 residues. Trimming stripped 2 bases from V and 7 bases from J, with 15 bases between. The germline V gene encodes CDR1 SGDLS and CDR2 YYNGEE. The CDR3 DNA reads as TGTGCCAGCAGCGTCCGAGGGACATTCGGTGAAAAACTGTTTTTT. Translating it yields CASSVRGTFGEKLFF.

This chain joins TRBV4-1 and TRBJ2-3; 11 positions agree with TRBD2. This CDR3 comprises 20 residues. Per germline, CDR1 MGHRA and CDR2 YSYEKL. V gave up 5 bases and J gave up 2 bases; unmatched junction bases: 18. The CDR3 region is CASSSRLAGSLVTFTDTQYF. As DNA, the CDR3 is TGCGCCAGCAGCTCCAGACTAGCGGGGAGTTTGGTCACCTTCACAGATACGCAGTATTTT.

The chain combines TRBV5-1 with TRBJ2-7; D might be TRBD1 or TRBD2, each matching 5 bases. The germline V gene encodes CDR1 SGHRS and CDR2 YFSETQ. The V end was cut by 0 bases, the J end by 5 bases, with 9 bases between. This CDR3 has 13 amino acids. CDR3 residues: CASSLGGVNEQYF. The CDR3 region has the DNA TGCGCCAGCAGCTTGGGAGGGGTTAACGAGCAGTACTTC.

The chain carries TRBV11-2 and TRBJ2-2, with 8 bases that match TRBD2. With 0 bases clipped from V and 3 bases from J, the junction kept 3 bases outside the gene matches. This CDR3 is 16 amino acids long. Germline loops: CDR1 SGHAT, CDR2 FQNNGV. This CDR3 reads CASSLDSGAYTGELFF. The CDR3 DNA reads TGTGCCAGCAGCTTAGATAGCGGGGCCTACACCGGGGAGCTGTTTTTT.

The chain joins TRBV7-9 to TRBJ2-5, with D perhaps TRBD1 or TRBD2 (6 bases each). Germline values: CDR1 SEHNR, CDR2 FQNEAQ (reference sequence). Trimming pared 3 bases from V and 7 bases from J, leaving 12 bases between. This CDR3 is built from 13 residues. The CDR3 sequence: CASSFMEGGTQYF. In DNA, the CDR3 is TGTGCCAGCAGCTTCATGGAGGGGGGGACCCAGTACTTC.

The chain joins TRBV5-4 to TRBJ1-2; D remains unclear. The germline V and J ends were trimmed by 0 bases and 8 bases, with 23 bases remaining between them. Germline assignment: CDR1 SGHNT and CDR2 YYREEE (reference sequence). The CDR3 consists of 17 residues. The CDR3 reads CASSLEELGRVLRGYTF. CDR3 DNA: TGTGCCAGCAGCTTGGAAGAACTTGGGAGGGTTTTAAGGGGCTACACCTTC. Drawing the rest from reference TRBV5-4 and TRBJ1-2, the complete variable domain is ETGVTQSPTHLIKTRGQQVTLRCSSQSGHNTVSWYQQALGQGPQFIFQYYREEENGRGNFPPRFSGLQFPNYSSELNVNALELDDSALYLCASSLEELGRVLRGYTFGSGTRLTVV.

This clone is a singleton in its sample. The CDR3 bases are TGTGCCAGCTCACTTCCGGGACAGGTATCCTACGAGCAGTACTTC. Residues: CASSLPGQVSYEQYF. This chain uses TRBV18 with TRBJ2-7, with 8 bases aligning to TRBD1. In germline, CDR1 is KGHSH, CDR2 LQKENI. V lost 4 bases and J lost 1; bases outside the gene matches: 6. CDR3 length: 15 amino acids.

This chain uses TRBV7-9 with TRBJ2-3; 8 nucleotides match TRBD2. The CDR3 spans 15 residues. Germline lookup yields CDR1 SEHNR and CDR2 FQNEAQ (reference sequence). The V and J ends lost 1 base and 5 bases, in that order; junction bases with no gene match: 5. The CDR3 spells CASSLVAGIGDTQYF. In DNA, the CDR3 is TGTGCCAGCAGCTTAGTAGCGGGGATAGGAGATACGCAGTATTTT.

The chain carries TRBV27 and TRBJ2-7, with D maybe TRBD2 (7 bases). In germline, CDR1 is MNHEY, CDR2 SMNVEV (reference sequence). This CDR3 is 15 amino acids long. V shed 2 bases and J shed 2 bases, with 13 bases lying between them. CDR3 nucleotide sequence: TGTGCCAGCAGTTTAAAGGCGGGGGCCGCCTACGAGCAGTACTTC. Translation: CASSLKAGAAYEQYF.

This chain connects TRBV4-1 to TRBJ2-7, with D possibly being TRBD1 (6 bases). Germline values: CDR1 MGHRA, CDR2 YSYEKL. Trimming removed 1 base from V and 4 bases from J, with 11 bases in between. The CDR3 consists of 14 residues. CDR3 amino acids: CASSQARGGYEQYF. CDR3 sequence (DNA): TGCGCCAGCAGCCAAGCGAGAGGGGGATACGAGCAGTACTTC.